Sequencing of this T cell receptor (beta chain) was carried out in a study of T-cell memory formation after mild COVID-19. Study-level background: For the most part, TCR clusters were specific to one donor. General observations from the study: The CD4+ clones that contracted clustered mainly within CM and EM, and the CD8+ clones concentrated in EMRA. Later expanders leaned CD4+, whereas clones that contracted between day 15 and 85 were balanced CD4/CD8.

MiXCR was run by TCRdb on the 5' RACE reads, yielding one entry per CDR3 protein. The sample contains 110,000 to 150,000 distinct CDR3 sequences, 11% to 15% of which appear only once. From germline, CDR1 is DFQATT and CDR2 SNEGSKA (reference sequence). V dropped 6 bases and J dropped 1; count of bases not matched to a gene: 8. The CDR3 spans 14 residues. This clonotype came up many times. Its target is not known. This chain uses TRBV20-1 with TRBJ2-7; 8 bases are a match to TRBD1. This TCR was sampled from an adult woman who had mild COVID-19 (a few samples of this study predate the infection). Cell type and time point are not known. Sequencing input: PBMCs or a T cell subset sorted from them (not recorded which). CDR3: CSANDRGISYEQYF. The CDR3, as DNA: TGCAGTGCAAATGACAGGGGAATTTCCTACGAGCAGTACTTC.